Listed below are T cell receptor beta chains from one sample, sequenced in a study of T cell responses to AZD1222 COVID-19 vaccine. The data were produced by immunoSEQ multiplex PCR, yet TCRdb's version contains in-frame clones alone and is incomplete. The sample lists around 140,000 clones; 80% to 95% were seen once. The specimen was peripheral blood, collected on day 0 of AZD1222 vaccination. These receptors came from an adult in good health. Each CDR3 is given with its conserved first and last residue. The D gene is left open where the match is weak. Some rows have no size entry. The others give once, few or many, or a class for an expanded clone.

clone_size: NA; j_call: TRBJ2-1; d_call: TRBD2; v_call: TRBV24-1; cdr3_nt: TGTGCCACCAGTGATTTAAGCGGGAGGAGTAGCAATGAGCAGTTCTTC; cdr3_aa: CATSDLSGRSSNEQFF
clone_size: NA; j_call: TRBJ2-3; d_call: NA; v_call: TRBV9; cdr3_nt: TGTGCCAGCGGCGCAGATACGCAGTATTTT; cdr3_aa: CASGADTQYF
clone_size: NA; j_call: TRBJ1-2; d_call: NA; v_call: TRBV9; cdr3_nt: TGTGCCAGCAGCCCCTCCATCGGATCTTATGGCTACACCTTC; cdr3_aa: CASSPSIGSYGYTF
clone_size: NA; j_call: TRBJ1-5; d_call: NA; v_call: TRBV28; cdr3_nt: TGTGCCAGCAAGGCTGGGGATAGCAATCAGCCCCAGCATTTT; cdr3_aa: CASKAGDSNQPQHF
clone_size: NA; j_call: TRBJ2-7; d_call: NA; v_call: TRBV4-1; cdr3_nt: TGCGCCAGCAGCCAAAAGGGGGGACAGTACGAGCAGTACTTC; cdr3_aa: CASSQKGGQYEQYF
clone_size: NA; j_call: TRBJ2-3; d_call: TRBD2; v_call: TRBV5-1; cdr3_nt: TGCGCCAGCAGCTCCTCTAGCGGGAGGGGCACAGATACGCAGTATTTT; cdr3_aa: CASSSSSGRGTDTQYF
clone_size: NA; j_call: TRBJ1-5; d_call: NA; v_call: TRBV27; cdr3_nt: TGTGCCAGCAGGGGACGGAATAGCAATCAGCCCCAGCATTTT; cdr3_aa: CASRGRNSNQPQHF
clone_size: NA; j_call: TRBJ2-3; d_call: TRBD2; v_call: TRBV18; cdr3_nt: TGTGCCAGCTCACCCCGGGGTAGCGGGGGCACAGATACGCAGTATTTT; cdr3_aa: CASSPRGSGGTDTQYF
clone_size: NA; j_call: TRBJ2-1; d_call: NA; v_call: TRBV18; cdr3_nt: TGTGCCAGCTCTAGACTAGCCGATAACACAGGGGACAGCTACAATGAGCAGTTCTTC; cdr3_aa: CASSRLADNTGDSYNEQFF
clone_size: NA; j_call: TRBJ1-1; d_call: NA; v_call: TRBV18; cdr3_nt: TGTGCCAGCTCACCGCTGGAAATGGCTTTCTTT; cdr3_aa: CASSPLEMAFF
clone_size: NA; j_call: TRBJ1-1; d_call: NA; v_call: TRBV2; cdr3_nt: TGTGCCAGCAGTAGTAGACAGTTTAACACTGAAGCTTTCTTT; cdr3_aa: CASSSRQFNTEAFF
clone_size: NA; j_call: TRBJ1-4; d_call: NA; v_call: TRBV4-1; cdr3_nt: TGCGCCAGCAGCCAAGTCGGGAGAGGGTCTAATGAAAAACTGTTTTTT; cdr3_aa: CASSQVGRGSNEKLFF
clone_size: NA; j_call: TRBJ2-7; d_call: TRBD2; v_call: TRBV27; cdr3_nt: TGTGCCAGCAGTTTAACTAGCGGATCCTACGAGCAGTACTTC; cdr3_aa: CASSLTSGSYEQYF
clone_size: NA; j_call: TRBJ1-4; d_call: TRBD1; v_call: TRBV5-6; cdr3_nt: TGTGCCAGCAGCTTGCAGGGACAGCCTAATGAAAAACTGTTTTTT; cdr3_aa: CASSLQGQPNEKLFF
clone_size: NA; j_call: TRBJ1-4; d_call: NA; v_call: TRBV9; cdr3_nt: TGTGCCAGCAGCGTAGCTGTCGGGAGTAATGAAAAACTGTTTTTT; cdr3_aa: CASSVAVGSNEKLFF
clone_size: NA; j_call: TRBJ2-3; d_call: TRBD2; v_call: TRBV30; cdr3_nt: TGTGCCTGGTCGGCGGGACTAGCGCAACCAGATACGCAGTATTTT; cdr3_aa: CAWSAGLAQPDTQYF
clone_size: NA; j_call: TRBJ2-7; d_call: NA; v_call: TRBV3-1/TRBV3-2; cdr3_nt: TGTGCCAGCAGCCAAAGGAGGTCCGACGAGCAGTACTTC; cdr3_aa: CASSQRRSDEQYF
clone_size: NA; j_call: TRBJ1-5; d_call: NA; v_call: TRBV5-6; cdr3_nt: TGTGCCAGCAGCTTGATTGGGAGAGGCAATCAGCCCCAGCATTTT; cdr3_aa: CASSLIGRGNQPQHF
clone_size: NA; j_call: TRBJ1-5; d_call: NA; v_call: TRBV24-1; cdr3_nt: TGTGCCACCAGTGATTCTCTCAGGACACTACATAGCAATCAGCCCCAGCATTTT; cdr3_aa: CATSDSLRTLHSNQPQHF
clone_size: NA; j_call: TRBJ1-1; d_call: NA; v_call: TRBV18; cdr3_nt: TGTGCCAGCTCACCTTTAGCCGGTAACACTGAAGCTTTCTTT; cdr3_aa: CASSPLAGNTEAFF
clone_size: NA; j_call: TRBJ1-1; d_call: NA; v_call: TRBV2; cdr3_nt: TGTGCCAGCAGTTACCAAGGACGGAACACTGAAGCTTTCTTT; cdr3_aa: CASSYQGRNTEAFF
clone_size: few; j_call: TRBJ1-2; d_call: NA; v_call: TRBV2; cdr3_nt: TGTGCCAGCAGTGAAAGGGTACAGTATGGCTACACCTTC; cdr3_aa: CASSERVQYGYTF
clone_size: NA; j_call: TRBJ1-1; d_call: NA; v_call: TRBV30; cdr3_nt: TGTGCCTGGAGTGTAGAATTTAGCACTGAAGCTTTCTTT; cdr3_aa: CAWSVEFSTEAFF
clone_size: NA; j_call: TRBJ1-1; d_call: NA; v_call: TRBV3-1/TRBV3-2; cdr3_nt: TGTGCCAGCAGCCCCTGGGACCGAGACACTGAAGCTTTCTTT; cdr3_aa: CASSPWDRDTEAFF
clone_size: NA; j_call: TRBJ2-1; d_call: TRBD2; v_call: TRBV5-1; cdr3_nt: TGCGCCAGCAGCCCCCCCCAAGCGGGAGGTAATGAGCAGTTCTTC; cdr3_aa: CASSPPQAGGNEQFF
clone_size: NA; j_call: TRBJ2-1; d_call: TRBD1; v_call: TRBV27; cdr3_nt: TGTGCCAGCAGTTCCCTGGGTGGCGGGACAGGGACTGAGCAGTTCTTC; cdr3_aa: CASSSLGGGTGTEQFF
clone_size: NA; j_call: TRBJ2-2; d_call: NA; v_call: TRBV9; cdr3_nt: TGTGCCAGCAGCGTAGTTGGGGGTATAACGGGGGAGCTGTTTTTT; cdr3_aa: CASSVVGGITGELFF
clone_size: NA; j_call: TRBJ2-7; d_call: NA; v_call: TRBV6-1; cdr3_nt: TGTGCCAGCAGGGAAGTGACTAGAACCCCCTACGAGCAGTACTTC; cdr3_aa: CASREVTRTPYEQYF
clone_size: NA; j_call: TRBJ1-1; d_call: NA; v_call: TRBV13; cdr3_nt: TGTGCCAGCAGCTCTCTCCCAGGGACTGAAGCTTTCTTT; cdr3_aa: CASSSLPGTEAFF
clone_size: NA; j_call: TRBJ2-7; d_call: NA; v_call: TRBV7-2; cdr3_nt: TGTGCCAGCAGCTTAAGGTGGGGGGGGGCGCGGACCTACGAGCAGTACTTC; cdr3_aa: CASSLRWGGARTYEQYF
clone_size: NA; j_call: TRBJ1-1; d_call: TRBD1; v_call: TRBV5-4; cdr3_nt: TGTGCCAGCAGCTGGACAGGGGCGAACACTGAAGCTTTCTTT; cdr3_aa: CASSWTGANTEAFF
clone_size: NA; j_call: TRBJ2-7; d_call: NA; v_call: TRBV12-3/TRBV12-4; cdr3_nt: TGTGCCAGCAGTCCCACAGGAATCGAGCAGTACTTC; cdr3_aa: CASSPTGIEQYF
clone_size: NA; j_call: TRBJ1-5; d_call: TRBD1; v_call: TRBV19; cdr3_nt: TGTGCCAGTAGTATCCGGGACAGTCAGCCCCAGCATTTT; cdr3_aa: CASSIRDSQPQHF
clone_size: NA; j_call: TRBJ1-3; d_call: TRBD1; v_call: TRBV29-1; cdr3_nt: TGCAGCGCCCGGGACAGGGGTTCTTCTGGAAACACCATATATTTT; cdr3_aa: CSARDRGSSGNTIYF
clone_size: NA; j_call: TRBJ2-2; d_call: TRBD2; v_call: TRBV5-6; cdr3_nt: TGTGCCAGCAGCGCCGAACTAGCGGGGTACTCGTCTGCCGGGGAGCTGTTTTTT; cdr3_aa: CASSAELAGYSSAGELFF
clone_size: NA; j_call: TRBJ1-3; d_call: NA; v_call: TRBV12-3/TRBV12-4; cdr3_nt: TGTGCCAGCAGTTTAGGGAACACCATATATTTT; cdr3_aa: CASSLGNTIYF
clone_size: NA; j_call: TRBJ2-7; d_call: TRBD2; v_call: TRBV5-1; cdr3_nt: TGCGCCAGCAGCTTCCTAGCGGGCGGGGGGGAGCAGTACTTC; cdr3_aa: CASSFLAGGGEQYF
clone_size: NA; j_call: TRBJ2-5; d_call: TRBD1; v_call: TRBV6-5; cdr3_nt: TGTGCCAGCAGTTACTCGACCAGGGGGCAAGAGACCCAGTACTTC; cdr3_aa: CASSYSTRGQETQYF
clone_size: NA; j_call: TRBJ2-3; d_call: TRBD1; v_call: TRBV7-2; cdr3_nt: TGTGCCAGCAGCTTAGAACTTTTTCCGGACAGGGGGCCCGATACGCAGTATTTT; cdr3_aa: CASSLELFPDRGPDTQYF
clone_size: NA; j_call: TRBJ1-6; d_call: NA; v_call: TRBV27; cdr3_nt: TGTGCCAGCAGTCCGACAGTGAATTCACCCCTCCACTTT; cdr3_aa: CASSPTVNSPLHF
clone_size: NA; j_call: TRBJ2-7; d_call: TRBD1; v_call: TRBV11-3; cdr3_nt: TGTGCCAGTCGGGACAGGTGTAAGGAGCAGTACTTC; cdr3_aa: CASRDRCKEQYF
clone_size: NA; j_call: TRBJ2-1; d_call: NA; v_call: TRBV5-1; cdr3_nt: TGCGCCAGCAGCTTGAGAGCCCATGAGCAGTTCTTC; cdr3_aa: CASSLRAHEQFF
clone_size: NA; j_call: TRBJ1-1; d_call: NA; v_call: TRBV27; cdr3_nt: TGTGCCAGCAGTTTTCATGGGGCTGCGGAAGCTTTCTTT; cdr3_aa: CASSFHGAAEAFF
clone_size: once; j_call: TRBJ1-3; d_call: NA; v_call: TRBV7-2; cdr3_nt: TGTGCCAGCAGCTACACAGGTACCTCTGGAAACACCATATATTTT; cdr3_aa: CASSYTGTSGNTIYF
clone_size: once; j_call: TRBJ2-7; d_call: NA; v_call: TRBV6-2/TRBV6-3; cdr3_nt: TGTGCCAGCAGTTACTCGACCCCGACTAACCCCCGCTACGAGCAGTACTTC; cdr3_aa: CASSYSTPTNPRYEQYF
clone_size: NA; j_call: TRBJ2-7; d_call: TRBD2; v_call: TRBV18; cdr3_nt: TGTGCCAGCTCACCACCGTGGGGACTAATAGGCCACGAGCAGTACTTC; cdr3_aa: CASSPPWGLIGHEQYF
clone_size: once; j_call: TRBJ1-5; d_call: NA; v_call: TRBV6-5; cdr3_nt: TGTGCCAGCAGTTTACAAGCAGGGTGGCAGCCCCAGCATTTT; cdr3_aa: CASSLQAGWQPQHF
clone_size: NA; j_call: TRBJ2-1; d_call: TRBD1; v_call: TRBV5-6; cdr3_nt: TGTGCCAGCAGCAGGGGACAGGGGATATACAATGAGCAGTTCTTC; cdr3_aa: CASSRGQGIYNEQFF
clone_size: NA; j_call: TRBJ1-6; d_call: NA; v_call: TRBV7-9; cdr3_nt: TGTGCCAGCAGCGACAGGTGGAATTCACCCCTCCACTTT; cdr3_aa: CASSDRWNSPLHF
clone_size: NA; j_call: TRBJ1-2; d_call: NA; v_call: TRBV7-9; cdr3_nt: TGTGCCAGCAGCTTAGCGGCAGGGGAAGCGCATGGCTACACCTTC; cdr3_aa: CASSLAAGEAHGYTF
clone_size: NA; j_call: TRBJ2-7; d_call: TRBD2; v_call: TRBV3-1/TRBV3-2; cdr3_nt: TGTGCCAGCAGCCCGACTAGCGGGAGGGCCAATTCCGACGAGCAGTACTTC; cdr3_aa: CASSPTSGRANSDEQYF
clone_size: NA; j_call: TRBJ1-4; d_call: TRBD1; v_call: TRBV28; cdr3_nt: TGTGCCAGCCGCCTCGGGACAGGGGCGATGTGGACTAATGAAAAACTGTTTTTT; cdr3_aa: CASRLGTGAMWTNEKLFF
clone_size: NA; j_call: TRBJ1-2; d_call: NA; v_call: TRBV5-1; cdr3_nt: TGCGCCAGCAGCTGGGGAGAGTATGGCTACACCTTC; cdr3_aa: CASSWGEYGYTF
clone_size: NA; j_call: TRBJ2-1; d_call: NA; v_call: TRBV5-6; cdr3_nt: TGTGCCAGCAGCTTGGTGAGGGGACGAGAGCAGTTCTTC; cdr3_aa: CASSLVRGREQFF
clone_size: NA; j_call: TRBJ1-5; d_call: NA; v_call: TRBV18; cdr3_nt: TGTGCCAGCTCACAGGGTCGCAATCAGCCCCAGCATTTT; cdr3_aa: CASSQGRNQPQHF
clone_size: once; j_call: TRBJ2-7; d_call: TRBD2; v_call: TRBV13; cdr3_nt: TGTGCCAGCAGCCTAGGTTTTAGCGGGGGCTCCTACGAGCAGTACTTC; cdr3_aa: CASSLGFSGGSYEQYF
clone_size: NA; j_call: TRBJ2-5; d_call: NA; v_call: TRBV10-3; cdr3_nt: TGTGCCACCAAACGGGACCCTCGGGAGACCCAGTACTTC; cdr3_aa: CATKRDPRETQYF
clone_size: NA; j_call: TRBJ1-5; d_call: NA; v_call: TRBV19; cdr3_nt: TGTGCCAGTAGTATAGGGACCGCGCGCAATCAGCCCCAGCATTTT; cdr3_aa: CASSIGTARNQPQHF
clone_size: NA; j_call: TRBJ1-6; d_call: TRBD1; v_call: TRBV19; cdr3_nt: TGTGCCAGTAGTTCCGGACAGGGAAGGGATAATTCACCCCTCCACTTT; cdr3_aa: CASSSGQGRDNSPLHF
clone_size: NA; j_call: TRBJ2-5; d_call: NA; v_call: TRBV4-1; cdr3_nt: TGCGCCAGCAGCCAAGCCGCTCAAGAGACCCAGTACTTC; cdr3_aa: CASSQAAQETQYF